The sequence of this T cell receptor beta chain was determined in a study of CD4 T cells in relation to SARS-CoV-2 and coronaviruses. Study at large: TCR beta CDR3s were sequenced after approximately ten-day antigen culture of PBMCs.

Points from the study as a whole: Monoreactive clones expanded significantly more to SARS-CoV-2 than crossreactive clones did.

Libraries were prepared by immunoSEQ multiplex PCR; TCRdb keeps only in-frame clonotypes and omits some of them. The sample has 20,000 to 30,000 clones; about four fifths are singletons. Turning to this clone: The antigen remains undetermined.

Unexposed donor CD4+ T cells date from 2011-2018, before the COVID-19 pandemic. The cells were cultured for about ten days before CD4+ T cells were isolated. As cell numbers allowed, unexposed-donor CD4+ T cells faced SARS-CoV-2 S/N and four cold-coronavirus spikes. Each well had two million PBMCs in 5% human AB serum with IL-2. The TCR comes from a human donor in good health. The sample comprised CD4+ T cells from PBMCs, cultured in vitro.

In DNA, the CDR3 is TGCGCCAGCAGCTTGAGTGCAGGGCTGGACTCACCCCTCCACTTT. Its translation: CASSLSAGLDSPLHF. V and J are TRBV5-1 and TRBJ1-6; D might be TRBD1 (5 bases). Germline CDR1 is SGHRS and CDR2 is YFSETQ. This CDR3 is built from 15 residues. Trimming shortened V by 1 base and J by 10 bases, and 15 bases separated the two germline ends.